Shown below are 26 T cell receptor beta chains from a single sample sequenced in a study of breast tumors, draining lymph nodes, adjacent tissues. Breast cancer patients provided tissue from their axillary draining lymph nodes. TCRdb called the multiplex PCR reads again in MiXCR, with one record for every CDR3 protein. The sample contains approximately 130,000 distinct CDR3 sequences, around 20% of which appear only once. Sequencing was performed on axillary lymph node tissue. The receptors originated from a female donor with breast cancer. Some clones in this sample may be carry-over from other donors' samples.

This clonotype was seen at least ten times. The rearrangement uses TRBV20-1 and TRBJ2-1; D may correspond to TRBD1 or TRBD2 (6 bases each). CDR3 size: 12 residues. The V and J ends lost 6 bases and 9 bases respectively, with 15 bases between them. Per the germline V gene, CDR1 is DFQATT and CDR2 is SNEGSKA (reference sequence). CDR3 DNA sequence: TGCAGTGCAAGGGGGGTTTCCAGTGAGCAGTTCTTC. Its translation is CSARGVSSEQFF.

There are a few counts of this clonotype. The J gene is TRBJ1-5, the V gene TRBV5-8; 12 bases match TRBD1. Germline lookup yields CDR1 SGHTS and CDR2 YDEGEE. With V trimmed by 3 bases and J by 2 bases, 18 bases remained unmatched. The CDR3 spans 21 residues. CDR3 sequence reads: CASSSEDLGTGGPIGNQPQHF. The CDR3 nucleotides are TGTGCCAGCAGCTCCGAGGATCTCGGGACAGGGGGCCCCATTGGCAATCAGCCCCAGCATTTT. Full variable domain (rest looked up from reference TRBV5-8 and TRBJ1-5): EAGVTQSPTHLIKTRGQQATLRCSPISGHTSVYWYQQALGLGLQFLLWYDEGEERNRGNFPPRFSGRQFPNYSSELNVNALELEDSALYLCASSSEDLGTGGPIGNQPQHFGDGTRLSIL.

The gene calls are TRBV9 and TRBJ2-7, with 12 bases matching TRBD2. CDR1 SGDLS and CDR2 YYNGEE come from the germline V gene. This CDR3 has 15 residues. With 3 bases clipped from V and 6 bases from J, the junction kept 7 bases outside the gene matches. The CDR3 loop is CASSETSGSVGEQYF. CDR3 sequence (DNA): TGTGCCAGCAGCGAGACTAGCGGGAGTGTGGGCGAGCAGTACTTC.

This clonotype was recorded many times. The gene calls are TRBV30 and TRBJ2-7, with D unclear. Trimming stripped 2 bases from V and 3 bases from J, with 11 bases between. CDR1 and CDR2 from the germline V gene are GTSNPN and SVGIG (reference sequence). The CDR3 covers 13 residues. CDR3 coding DNA: TGTGCCTGGAGTCGCCCTCCGGGCTACGAGCAGTACTTC. Translated, it gives CAWSRPPGYEQYF.

For this clonotype: The CDR3 end shows no conserved phenylalanine or tryptophan, and so a read error is likely. Here the CDR3 DNA reads TGTGCCAGCAGTTCCCTAGCGGGAGTCAAATTCGAGCAGTACCTC. Translating it yields CASSSLAGVKFEQYL. The chain couples TRBV27 to TRBJ2-7; 10 nucleotides agree with TRBD2. The CDR3 runs 15 residues. Germline-derived CDR1 and CDR2 are MNHEY and SMNVEV (reference sequence). J lost 6 bases, V lost 4 bases, and 9 bases had no gene match.

This clonotype was counted at least ten times. The chain joins TRBV6-5 to TRBJ1-3; D perhaps matches TRBD1 (6 bases). This CDR3 is built from 15 residues. Trimming pared 2 bases from V and 8 bases from J, leaving 16 bases between. The germline gives CDR1 MNHEY, CDR2 SVGAGI. The chain's CDR3 is CASSYGPGASYTIYF. DNA for the CDR3: TGTGCCAGCAGTTACGGGCCAGGGGCTAGCTACACCATATATTTT.

This clonotype has at least ten counts. The chain employs TRBV9 and TRBJ2-2; D not resolved. Per germline, CDR1 SGDLS and CDR2 YYNGEE. The CDR3 sequence is 15 residues long. V lost 0 bases to trimming and J lost 2 bases, with 8 bases between them. The CDR3 DNA sequence: TGTGCCAGCAGCGTAGTTCAGGCCAACACCGGGGAGCTGTTTTTT. This sequence encodes CASSVVQANTGELFF.

Ten or more counts support this clonotype. The V and J genes are TRBV20-1 and TRBJ2-7; a weak D match, TRBD2 (5 bases). The V end lost 3 bases, the J end lost 4 bases, and 10 bases lay between the germline ends. Germline V CDR1 and CDR2: DFQATT, SNEGSKA (reference sequence). This CDR3 has 12 residues. Here the CDR3 DNA reads TGCAGTGCTAGCGGGAACCTTTACGAGCAGTACTTC. Translating it yields CSASGNLYEQYF.

This clonotype was detected ten times or more. The rearrangement links TRBV24-1 to TRBJ2-1; 7 positions match TRBD1. Trimming took 7 bases from V and 6 from J; bases not matched to a gene: 8. Germline V gives CDR1 KGHDR, CDR2 SFDVKD. The CDR3 is made up of 14 amino acids. The CDR3 nucleotides read TGTGCCACCAGGCCAGACAGGGTGGGCAATGAGCAGTTCTTC. As protein: CATRPDRVGNEQFF.

Only one count was recorded for this clonotype. J is TRBJ1-1 and V is TRBV28; D gene uncertain. Trimming cost V 5 bases and J 3 bases, with 16 bases left between them. The CDR3 has 15 residues. In germline, CDR1 is MDHEN, CDR2 SYDVKM. DNA of the CDR3: TGTGCCAGCAGTCCACCTCAATGGGGTTACACTGAAGCTTTCTTT. It is translated as CASSPPQWGYTEAFF. The whole variable domain, filled in from reference TRBV28 and TRBJ1-1, reads DVKVTQSSRYLVKRTGEKVFLECVQDMDHENMFWYRQDPGLGLRLIYFSYDVKMKEKGDIPEGYSVSREKKERFSLILESASTNQTSMYLCASSPPQWGYTEAFFGQGTRLTVV.

This clonotype has at least ten counts. The J gene is TRBJ2-3, the V gene TRBV20-1, with D possibly TRBD2 on 6 matching bases. From germline, CDR1 is DFQATT and CDR2 SNEGSKA (reference sequence). This CDR3 contains 13 residues. V lost 6 bases to trimming and J lost 7 bases, with 17 bases between them. CDR3 coding DNA: TGCAGTGCCAAGGACTACGGAGATTATACGCAGTATTTT. Its protein product is CSAKDYGDYTQYF.

The chain couples TRBV6-1 to TRBJ1-1; 9 positions agree with TRBD1. The V gene end was trimmed by 2 bases and the J gene end by 9 bases; junction bases not matched to a gene: 4. The CDR3 is 13 residues long. Germline V lookup: CDR1 MNHNS, CDR2 SASEGT. The DNA for the CDR3 is TGTGCCAGCAGTGAACCGGACAGGGGTAAAGCTTTCTTT. This translates into CASSEPDRGKAFF.

Concerning this clonotype: This may come from a read error, since a much larger clone is one base off. The chain has TRBV10-3 and TRBJ2-5; tentative D call: TRBD1 (7 bases). The CDR3 is 12 residues long. The germline V gene has CDR1 ENHRY and CDR2 SYGVKD. Written as DNA, the CDR3 is TGTGCCGTCAGGGGGGCTCGTGAGTCCCAGTACTTC. It codes for CAVRGARESQYF.

This clonotype has a count of ten or more. This rearrangement joins TRBV13 to TRBJ2-7, with 9 bases that match TRBD2. Per the germline V gene, CDR1 is PRHDT and CDR2 is FYEKMQ (reference sequence). V trimming: 0 bases; J trimming: 2 bases; junction bases outside the gene matches: 8. This CDR3 has 17 amino acids. The CDR3 nucleotides are TGTGCCAGCAGCTTAGGGATAGCGGGAGTTGGGACCTACGAGCAGTACTTC. The encoded protein is CASSLGIAGVGTYEQYF.

This clonotype showed up just a few times. The chain's CDR3 is CASSPGTGVINEQFF. The DNA of the CDR3 is TGTGCCAGCTCGCCCGGGACAGGGGTTATCAATGAGCAGTTCTTC. The chain employs TRBV18 and TRBJ2-1; 10 bases align to TRBD1. Trimming removed 6 bases from V and 6 bases from J; junction bases left unmatched: 8. There are 15 residues in the CDR3. Germline CDR1 and CDR2: KGHSH and LQKENI.

This clonotype was observed many times. The chain uses TRBV5-6 and TRBJ2-1; the D gene is possibly TRBD2 (5 bases). The CDR3 has 14 amino acids. Looked up from germline, CDR1 is SGHDT and CDR2 is YYEEEE. V was cut by 3 bases and J by 6 bases, with 13 bases left in between. As DNA, the CDR3 is TGTGCCAGCAGCTGGACGGGATTACGCAATGAGCAGTTCTTC. The encoded protein is CASSWTGLRNEQFF.

In its sample, this clonotype was seen many times. The V gene is TRBV12-3 or TRBV12-4, the J gene TRBJ2-5, with TRBD2 matching over 10 bases. The V segment lost 5 bases and the J segment 9 bases; nucleotides outside the gene matches: 6. The length of the CDR3 is 13 residues. CDR3 coding DNA: TGTGCCAGCAGTGTTGGACTAGCGGATTCCCAGTACTTC. Protein: CASSVGLADSQYF.

This clonotype was seen at least ten times. The chain recombines TRBV12-3 or TRBV12-4 with TRBJ1-3; D is possibly TRBD1 (5 bases). This CDR3 has 13 residues. The CDR3 DNA sequence: TGTGCTGTCGGCCGGGGCAATGGAAACACCATATATTTT. This codes for CAVGRGNGNTIYF.

This clonotype was seen ten or more times. This chain uses TRBV14 with TRBJ2-3, with D unresolved. The ends were cut back, 2 bases at V and 0 bases at J, with 6 bases in the middle. Germline V gives CDR1 SGHDN, CDR2 FVKESK. The CDR3 has 14 residues. The CDR3 coding sequence is TGTGCCAGCAGCCAACAACCTAGCACAGATACGCAGTATTTT. Its translation: CASSQQPSTDTQYF.

This clonotype was counted many times. The rearrangement joins TRBV5-1 to TRBJ2-1, with unresolved D. The V end lost 3 bases, the J end lost 5 bases, and 9 bases lay between the germline ends. The CDR3 has 13 residues. Germline loops: CDR1 SGHRS, CDR2 YFSETQ. The CDR3 bases are TGCGCCAGCAGCTCCCTTTCCAACAATGAGCAGTTCTTC. Its protein product is CASSSLSNNEQFF.

This clonotype came up many times. This chain connects TRBV6-1 to TRBJ1-3; 11 bases align to TRBD1. The CDR3 has 15 amino acids. J was trimmed by 4 bases and V by 7 bases; bases with no gene match: 6. Germline lookup yields CDR1 MNHNS and CDR2 SASEGT. CDR3 in amino acids: CASILDRGLGNTIYF. As DNA, the CDR3 is TGTGCCAGCATTCTGGACAGGGGGCTCGGAAACACCATATATTTT.

This clonotype was counted at least ten times. The V call is TRBV7-9, the J call TRBJ2-7; perhaps TRBD1 as D (5 bases). Trimming took off 1 base at V and 2 bases at J, with 9 bases between the two ends. The CDR3 spans 14 residues. Germline lookup yields CDR1 SEHNR and CDR2 FQNEAQ (reference sequence). Here the CDR3 reads CASSLGQFTYEQYF. Here the CDR3 DNA reads TGTGCCAGCAGCTTAGGACAGTTCACCTACGAGCAGTACTTC.

This clonotype came up many times. The rearrangement joins TRBV12-3 or TRBV12-4 to TRBJ2-3; 14 positions match TRBD2. V lost 6 bases and J lost 0; bases outside the gene matches: 17. The CDR3 covers 21 residues. CDR3 DNA sequence: TGTGCCAGCAGGGCGGGGGGGACTAGCGGGAGCATCGTCCGTAGCACAGATACGCAGTATTTT. This sequence encodes CASRAGGTSGSIVRSTDTQYF.

This clonotype was detected many times. This chain joins TRBV6-4 and TRBJ2-2; 10 nucleotides agree with TRBD2. V was clipped by 6 bases and J by 4 bases; unmatched bases: 2. The germline V gene has CDR1 MRHNA and CDR2 SNTAGT. The CDR3 runs to 14 residues. The CDR3 protein is CASRPSGGTGELFF. CDR3 in DNA: TGTGCCAGCAGACCTAGCGGGGGCACCGGGGAGCTGTTTTTT.

This clonotype was seen repeatedly, ten times or more. J is TRBJ2-3 and V is TRBV25-1; TRBD1 or TRBD2 may be the D gene (5 bases each). The CDR3 runs to 18 residues. Trimming shortened V by 1 base and J by 2 bases, and 19 bases separated the two germline ends. Germline loops: CDR1 MGHDK, CDR2 SYGVNS. CDR3 sequence: CASSELGESGMLTDTQYF. CDR3 DNA sequence: TGTGCCAGCAGTGAATTAGGGGAAAGCGGCATGCTCACAGATACGCAGTATTTT.

In its sample, this clonotype was seen once. This sequence may be a read error, since a much larger clone differs from it by one base. The chain links TRBV7-9 to TRBJ2-2; TRBD2 is a possible D gene (6 bases). CDR1 is SEHNR and CDR2 is FQNEAQ in the germline V gene (reference sequence). Trimming removed 4 bases from V and 7 bases from J, with 19 bases in between. The CDR3 sequence is 16 residues long. The chain's CDR3 is CASSSYGGAMGGELFF. The CDR3 DNA reads as TGTGCCAGCAGCTCCTACGGAGGGGCCATGGGCGGGGAGCTGTTTTTT.